This T cell receptor (beta chain) was recorded in a study of response to subunit inactivated influenza vaccine. Whole-study findings and limits: Few new T cells, the authors suggested, are recruited by each seasonal influenza vaccination.

Each CDR3 protein gets one entry after TCRdb re-called the RT-PCR reads with MiXCR. The profile covers some 800,000 distinct CDR3 sequences, with around 20% appearing a single time and about a tenth taken by the ten largest. Remarks on this clonotype: Its specificity is unknown.

The V gene end was trimmed by 8 bases and the J gene end by 13 bases; junction bases not matched to a gene: 4. This CDR3 contains 12 residues. The sequence was collected from a man aged 50-60 years who received an inactivated influenza vaccine. The J gene is TRBJ2-3, the V gene TRBV12-3 or TRBV12-4; 15 bases align to TRBD2. Sequenced material: PBMCs from blood, taken around 5 days after vaccination. CDR3 loop: CASGTSGGPEYF. The CDR3 DNA follows: TGTGCCAGCGGGACTAGCGGGGGGCCCGAGTATTTT.